A single sample gave rise to the 20 T cell receptor beta chains below, sequenced in a study of vaccination effects on CD4 cells after COVID-19. Produced via immunoSEQ multiplex PCR; TCRdb's table is partial and in-frame only. The top ten hold 23% of the sample, which has about 22,000 clones, more than 60% seen once. These receptors are not linked to any known antigen. In the ViraFEST assay, antigen-specific CD4+ clonotypes were identified by expansion after peptide-pool stimulation. With about ten days of culture completed, CD4+ T cells were isolated. Either the BNT162b2 or mRNA-1273 vaccine was given to participants in two doses. The sample consisted of CD4+ T cells from PBMCs cultured with HCoV-NL63 spike peptides, taken after COVID-19 vaccination. The source is a human donor who received a COVID-19 vaccine.

The DNA of the CDR3 is TGTGCCAGCCTACACTGGAGGGCGTGCTACGAGCAGTACTTC. As protein: CASLHWRACYEQYF. The rearrangement links TRBV7-8 to TRBJ2-7; possible D gene TRBD2, 6 bases. Germline V gives CDR1 SGHVS, CDR2 FQNEAQ. The CDR3 is made up of 14 amino acids. The germline V and J ends were trimmed by 8 bases and 3 bases, with 17 bases remaining between them.

This chain links TRBV28 with TRBJ1-1; D is unresolved. The CDR3 consists of 11 residues. The ends were cut back, 3 bases at V and 8 bases at J, with 7 bases in the middle. Looked up from germline, CDR1 is MDHEN and CDR2 is SYDVKM. The CDR3 DNA follows: TGTGCCAGCAGTTTGTTCCCAGAAGCTTTCTTT. It is translated as CASSLFPEAFF.

The rearrangement links TRBV18 to TRBJ1-5, with D unresolved. V lost 0 bases and J lost 5, with 2 bases in between. The CDR3 has 12 amino acids. From germline, CDR1 is KGHSH and CDR2 LQKENI. The CDR3 bases are TGTGCCAGCTCACCACCGGATCAGCCCCAGCATTTT. Translation: CASSPPDQPQHF. Together with reference TRBV18 and TRBJ1-5, the CDR3 gives the full variable domain: NAGVMQNPRHLVRRRGQEARLRCSPMKGHSHVYWYRQLPEEGLKFMVYLQKENIIDESGMPKERFSAEFPKEGPSILRIQQVVRGDSAAYFCASSPPDQPQHFGDGTRLSIL.

The V gene is TRBV7-2, the J gene TRBJ1-2; 10 nucleotides match TRBD1. Germline V lookup: CDR1 SGHTA, CDR2 FQGNSA. This CDR3 has 15 amino acids. The V gene end was trimmed by 4 bases and the J gene end by 4 bases; junction bases not matched to a gene: 6. DNA of the CDR3: TGTGCCAGCAGCTCACCCGACAGGGGGCTCTATGGCTACACCTTC. Translation: CASSSPDRGLYGYTF. Based on the CDR3 plus reference TRBV7-2 and TRBJ1-2, the full variable domain is GAGVSQSPSNKVTEKGKDVELRCDPISGHTALYWYRQSLGQGLEFLIYFQGNSAPDKSGLPSDRFSAERTGGSVSTLTIQRTQQEDSAVYLCASSSPDRGLYGYTFGSGTRLTVV.

V and J are TRBV7-2 and TRBJ1-2; D possibly corresponds to TRBD1 (6 bases). The CDR3 is made up of 14 amino acids. Between the trimmed V and J ends, which lost 2 bases and 4 bases, there was a span of 11 bases. The germline V gene has CDR1 SGHTA and CDR2 FQGNSA. The CDR3 DNA is TGTGCCAGCAGCTTAACTAGAGGGGGCTATGGCTACACCTTC. This translates into CASSLTRGGYGYTF.

This clone was detected once. The rearrangement links TRBV2 to TRBJ2-7; no reliable D call. The ends were cut back, 6 bases at V and 3 bases at J, with 6 bases in the middle. Germline V CDR1 and CDR2: SNHLY, FYNNEI. The CDR3 is 11 amino acids. The CDR3 DNA reads as TGTGCCAGCAGCGGGTACTACGAGCAGTACTTC. It specifies CASSGYYEQYF.

The chain links TRBV21-1 to TRBJ1-3; TRBD1 reflects the table's D call only, with no check against the DNA. TRBV21-1 is noted as a pseudogene. The CDR3 has 13 residues. This CDR3 reads CASRQGARNTIYF. The DNA for the CDR3 is TGTGCCAGTAGACAGGGGGCCCGAAACACCATATATTTT.

This chain joins TRBV29-1 and TRBJ2-3; 7 nucleotides match TRBD2. The CDR3 is 15 residues long. Germline values: CDR1 SQVTM, CDR2 ANQGSEA. The V segment lost 6 bases and the J segment 3 bases; nucleotides outside the gene matches: 12. In nucleotides, the CDR3 is TGCAGCGTGCAAGCCGGGACTACGGGGACAGATACGCAGTATTTT. Translating gives CSVQAGTTGTDTQYF.

CDR3 in amino acids: CASSQKLGRAESPLHF. The CDR3 bases are TGTGCCAGCAGCCAGAAACTAGGGCGGGCGGAGTCACCCCTCCACTTT. The V call is TRBV5-6, the J call TRBJ1-6; D gene uncertain. This CDR3 has 16 residues. Deletions cut 4 bases from V and 10 bases from J, with 21 bases between. Looked up from germline, CDR1 is SGHDT and CDR2 is YYEEEE.

J is TRBJ2-2 and V is TRBV15; D is perhaps TRBD1 or TRBD2 (5 bases each). Germline-derived CDR1 and CDR2 are LNHNV and YYDKDF (reference sequence). The V gene lost 0 bases and the J gene lost 7 bases, with 15 bases spanning the gap. The CDR3 contains 16 residues. This CDR3 is CATSRDRRGAGGELFF. The CDR3 coding sequence is TGTGCCACCAGCAGAGATCGGAGAGGGGCAGGCGGGGAGCTGTTTTTT.

The genes are TRBV15 and TRBJ2-7; D ambiguous. The CDR3 extends over 14 amino acids. CDR1 and CDR2 (germline): LNHNV, YYDKDF (reference sequence). The V end was cut by 1 base, the J end by 3 bases, with 10 bases between. CDR3 loop: CATSRGKTYYEQYF. CDR3 bases: TGTGCCACCAGCAGAGGGAAAACATACTACGAGCAGTACTTC.

The chain is built from TRBV2 and TRBJ2-5; no firm D call. CDR3 length: 12 residues. Germline V CDR1 and CDR2: SNHLY, FYNNEI. V was clipped by 6 bases and J by 2 bases, with 7 bases between them. DNA of the CDR3: TGTGCCAGCAGCCAGCAACAAGAGACCCAGTACTTC. Its protein is CASSQQQETQYF.

The V call is TRBV30, the J call TRBJ1-3, with 9 bases fitting TRBD1. Germline CDR1 reads GTSNPN; CDR2 reads SVGIG (reference sequence). The V gene end was trimmed by 2 bases and the J gene end by 1 base; junction bases not matched to a gene: 9. The CDR3 is 17 amino acids. The CDR3 region has the DNA TGTGCCTGGAGTCCACTCGGGACAGGGTCGTCTGGAAACACCATATATTTT. This sequence encodes CAWSPLGTGSSGNTIYF.

The V gene is TRBV27, the J gene TRBJ2-7, with 7 bases fitting TRBD1. V shed 2 bases, J shed 2 bases, and the junction held 3 bases outside the gene matches. Looked up from germline, CDR1 is MNHEY and CDR2 is SMNVEV (reference sequence). The CDR3 contains 14 residues. Here the CDR3 reads CASSLRGTAYEQYF. The CDR3 coding sequence is TGTGCCAGCAGTTTAAGGGGGACAGCCTACGAGCAGTACTTC.

This chain uses TRBV7-2 with TRBJ1-5, with D perhaps matching TRBD1 (5 bases). The CDR3 is made up of 13 amino acids. V gave up 5 bases and J gave up 6 bases, with 11 bases separating them. CDR1 is SGHTA, CDR2 FQGNSA, per germline. In DNA, the CDR3 is TGTGCCAGCAGCACAGGTGCCGGTCAGCCCCAGCATTTT. Translation gives CASSTGAGQPQHF.

The chain has TRBV29-1 and TRBJ2-7; 8 bases match TRBD2. CDR1 SQVTM and CDR2 ANQGSEA come from the germline V gene. J gave up 7 bases and V 0 bases, and 11 bases lay outside the gene matches. There are 15 residues in the CDR3. The CDR3, as DNA: TGCAGCGTTGAAGATGAGGGCGGGAGGATCGGGGAGCAGTACTTC. This encodes CSVEDEGGRIGEQYF.

CDR3 amino acids: CASSGTSGSSYNEQFF. The CDR3 DNA follows: TGTGCCAGCAGCGGTACTAGCGGAAGCTCCTACAATGAGCAGTTCTTC. This chain connects TRBV9 to TRBJ2-1; 8 bases agree with TRBD2. V shed 3 bases, J shed 0 bases, and the junction held 5 bases outside the gene matches. The CDR3 length is 16 residues. Looked up from germline, CDR1 is SGDLS and CDR2 is YYNGEE.

This chain connects TRBV28 to TRBJ1-1, with 7 bases matching TRBD1. The germline CDR1 and CDR2 sequences are MDHEN and SYDVKM. The CDR3 has 19 residues. V was clipped by 1 base and J by 10 bases; unmatched bases: 24. This chain's CDR3 is CASSLSPFRRSGGRLGAFF. CDR3 DNA: TGTGCCAGCAGTTTATCCCCATTCAGGCGGTCAGGGGGACGGTTGGGAGCTTTCTTT.

V gene TRBV4-1 combines with J gene TRBJ2-7, with TRBD1 matching 9 bases. The CDR3 has 14 amino acids. Germline CDR1 is MGHRA and CDR2 is YSYEKL. Losses at the gene ends were 0 bases for V and 13 bases for J; bases not matched to a gene: 10. CDR3 sequence (DNA): TGCGCCAGCAGCCAAGATTGGGGTGGGGACAGGGTCTACTTC. Its translation is CASSQDWGGDRVYF.

This clone was found a few times. The chain joins TRBV7-9 to TRBJ1-4; D is ambiguous. The CDR3 is made up of 14 amino acids. The V end was cut by 1 base, the J end by 1 base, with 4 bases between. Per the germline V gene, CDR1 is SEHNR and CDR2 is FQNEAQ (reference sequence). The CDR3 DNA follows: TGTGCCAGCAGCTTAGGGGTAACTAATGAAAAACTGTTTTTT. Residues: CASSLGVTNEKLFF.